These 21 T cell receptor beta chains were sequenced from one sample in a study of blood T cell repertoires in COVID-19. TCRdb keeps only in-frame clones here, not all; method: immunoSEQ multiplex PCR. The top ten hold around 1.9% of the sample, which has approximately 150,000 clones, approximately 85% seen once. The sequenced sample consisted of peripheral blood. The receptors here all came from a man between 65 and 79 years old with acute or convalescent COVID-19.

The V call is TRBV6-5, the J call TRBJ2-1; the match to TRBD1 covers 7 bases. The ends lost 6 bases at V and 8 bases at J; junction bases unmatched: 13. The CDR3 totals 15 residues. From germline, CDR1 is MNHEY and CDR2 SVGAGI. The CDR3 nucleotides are TGTGCCAGCAGCGAGACAGGGTACCGGGGTGATGAGCAGTTCTTC. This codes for CASSETGYRGDEQFF.

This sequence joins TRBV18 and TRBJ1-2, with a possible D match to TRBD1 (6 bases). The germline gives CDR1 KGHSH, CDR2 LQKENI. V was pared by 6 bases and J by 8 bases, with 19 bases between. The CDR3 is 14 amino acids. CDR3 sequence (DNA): TGTGCCAGCTCCCCTGGGACATCTCCAGGGGGCTACACCTTC. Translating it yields CASSPGTSPGGYTF.

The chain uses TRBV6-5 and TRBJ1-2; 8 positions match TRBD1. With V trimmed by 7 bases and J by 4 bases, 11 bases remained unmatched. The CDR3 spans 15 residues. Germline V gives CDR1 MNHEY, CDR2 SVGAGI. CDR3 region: CASNSGAGGAYGYTF. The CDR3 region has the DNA TGTGCCAGCAACTCTGGGGCAGGGGGCGCCTATGGCTACACCTTC.

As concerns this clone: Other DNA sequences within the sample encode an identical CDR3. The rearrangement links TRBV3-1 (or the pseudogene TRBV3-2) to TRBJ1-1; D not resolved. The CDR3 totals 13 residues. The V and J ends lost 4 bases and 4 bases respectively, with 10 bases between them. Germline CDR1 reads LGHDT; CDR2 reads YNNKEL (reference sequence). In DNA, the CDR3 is TGTGCCAGCAGCCTTACTCGGGGCACTGAAGCTTTCTTT. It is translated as CASSLTRGTEAFF.

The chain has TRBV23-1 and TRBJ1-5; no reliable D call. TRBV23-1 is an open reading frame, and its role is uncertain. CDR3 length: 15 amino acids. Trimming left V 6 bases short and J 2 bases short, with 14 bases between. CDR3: CASSRTRGGNQPQHF. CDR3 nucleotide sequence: TGCGCCAGCAGCCGAACGAGAGGCGGCAATCAGCCCCAGCATTTT.

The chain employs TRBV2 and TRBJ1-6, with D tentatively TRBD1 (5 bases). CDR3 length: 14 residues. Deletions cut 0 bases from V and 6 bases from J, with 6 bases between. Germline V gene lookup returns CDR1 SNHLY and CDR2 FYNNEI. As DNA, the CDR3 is TGTGCCAGCAGTGAAGCGGGGCCTAATTCACCCCTCCACTTT. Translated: CASSEAGPNSPLHF.

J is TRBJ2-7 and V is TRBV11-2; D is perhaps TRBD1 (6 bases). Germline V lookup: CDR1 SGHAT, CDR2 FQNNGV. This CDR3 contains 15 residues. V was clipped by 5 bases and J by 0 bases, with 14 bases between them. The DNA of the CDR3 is TGTGCCAGCAGCGACTGGACAGTGAGCTCCTACGAGCAGTACTTC. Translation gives CASSDWTVSSYEQYF.

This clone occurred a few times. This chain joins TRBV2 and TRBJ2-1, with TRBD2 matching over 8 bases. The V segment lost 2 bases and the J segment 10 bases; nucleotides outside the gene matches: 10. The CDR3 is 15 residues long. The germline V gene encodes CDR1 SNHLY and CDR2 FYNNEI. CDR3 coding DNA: TGTGCCAGCAGTGAAAACGGACTAGCCACTCAGGAGCAGTTCTTC. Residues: CASSENGLATQEQFF.

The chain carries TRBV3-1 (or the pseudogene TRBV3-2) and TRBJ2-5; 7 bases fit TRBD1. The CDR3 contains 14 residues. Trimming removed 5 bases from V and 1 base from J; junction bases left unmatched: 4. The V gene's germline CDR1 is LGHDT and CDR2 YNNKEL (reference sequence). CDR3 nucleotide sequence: TGTGCCAGCAGCTTCCGACAGGGCCAAGAGACCCAGTACTTC. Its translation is CASSFRQGQETQYF.

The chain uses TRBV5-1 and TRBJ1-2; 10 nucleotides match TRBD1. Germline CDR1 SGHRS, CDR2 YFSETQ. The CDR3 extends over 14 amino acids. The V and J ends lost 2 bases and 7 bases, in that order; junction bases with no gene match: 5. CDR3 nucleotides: TGCGCCAGCAGCTTTGACGGACAGGGGGTTGGCTACACCTTC. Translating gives CASSFDGQGVGYTF.

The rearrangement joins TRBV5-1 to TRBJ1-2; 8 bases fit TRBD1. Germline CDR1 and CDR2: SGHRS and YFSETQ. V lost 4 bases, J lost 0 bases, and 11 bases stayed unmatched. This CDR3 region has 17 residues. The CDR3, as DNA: TGCGCCAGCAGCCCCGGACAGGGAGGACCTTCTAACTATGGCTACACCTTC. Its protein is CASSPGQGGPSNYGYTF.

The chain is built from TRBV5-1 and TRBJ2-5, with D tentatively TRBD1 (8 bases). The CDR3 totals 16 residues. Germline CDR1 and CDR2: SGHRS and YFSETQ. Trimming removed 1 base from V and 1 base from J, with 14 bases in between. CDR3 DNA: TGCGCCAGCAGCTTGCTACAGGGGGGGGCCCAAGAGACCCAGTACTTC. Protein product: CASSLLQGGAQETQYF.

The CDR3 sequence is CASCKRTSMPQETQYF. The CDR3 bases are TGTGCCAGTTGTAAGCGGACGAGTATGCCCCAAGAGACCCAGTACTTC. V is TRBV21-1 and J is TRBJ2-5; the listed D gene, TRBD2, was not tested against the DNA. TRBV21-1 is noted as a pseudogene. The CDR3 spans 16 residues.

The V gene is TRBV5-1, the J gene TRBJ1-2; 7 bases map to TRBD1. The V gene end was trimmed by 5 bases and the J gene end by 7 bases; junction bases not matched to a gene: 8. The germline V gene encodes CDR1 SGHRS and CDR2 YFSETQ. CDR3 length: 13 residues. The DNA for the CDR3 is TGCGCCAGCAGGGAGACAGGGTCGGCTGGCTACACCTTC. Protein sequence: CASRETGSAGYTF.

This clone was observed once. The CDR3 is CASSERASSGRADTQYF. The DNA of the CDR3 is TGTGCCAGCAGCGAGAGGGCCTCGAGCGGGAGAGCAGATACGCAGTATTTT. The chain joins TRBV9 to TRBJ2-3; 8 nucleotides align to TRBD2. Germline-derived CDR1 and CDR2 are SGDLS and YYNGEE. V shed 3 bases and J 4 bases; nucleotides not matched to a gene: 13. The CDR3 loop spans 17 amino acids.

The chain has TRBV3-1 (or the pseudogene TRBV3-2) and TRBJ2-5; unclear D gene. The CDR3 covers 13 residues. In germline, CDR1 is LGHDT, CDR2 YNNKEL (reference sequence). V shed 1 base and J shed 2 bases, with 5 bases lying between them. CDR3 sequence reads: CASSQAQQETQYF. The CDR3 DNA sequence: TGTGCCAGCAGCCAAGCACAGCAAGAGACCCAGTACTTC.

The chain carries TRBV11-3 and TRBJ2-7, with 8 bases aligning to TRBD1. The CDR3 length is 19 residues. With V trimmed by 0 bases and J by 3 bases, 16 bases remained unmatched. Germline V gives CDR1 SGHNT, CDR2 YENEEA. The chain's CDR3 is CASSLDLSGRGRRGYEQYF. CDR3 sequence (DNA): TGTGCCAGCAGCTTAGATCTAAGTGGCAGGGGGCGAAGGGGCTACGAGCAGTACTTC.

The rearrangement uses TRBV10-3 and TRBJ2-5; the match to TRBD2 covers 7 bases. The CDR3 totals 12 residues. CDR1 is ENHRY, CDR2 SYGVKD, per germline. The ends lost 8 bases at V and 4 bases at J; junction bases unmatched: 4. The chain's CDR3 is CAIGTSAETQYF. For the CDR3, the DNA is TGTGCCATCGGAACTAGCGCAGAGACCCAGTACTTC.

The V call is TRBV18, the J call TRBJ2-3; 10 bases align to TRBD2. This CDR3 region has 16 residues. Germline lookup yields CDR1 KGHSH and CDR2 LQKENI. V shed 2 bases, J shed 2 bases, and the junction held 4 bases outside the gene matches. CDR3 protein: CASSPEGLAVTDTQYF. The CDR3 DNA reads TGTGCCAGCTCACCAGAAGGACTAGCGGTCACAGATACGCAGTATTTT.

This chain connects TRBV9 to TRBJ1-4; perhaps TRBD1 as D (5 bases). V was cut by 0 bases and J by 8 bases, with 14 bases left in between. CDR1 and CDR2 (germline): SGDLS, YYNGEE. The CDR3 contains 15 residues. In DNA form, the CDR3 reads TGTGCCAGCAGCGTAGTGGGAGGGTCAGGGGAAAAACTGTTTTTT. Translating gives CASSVVGGSGEKLFF.

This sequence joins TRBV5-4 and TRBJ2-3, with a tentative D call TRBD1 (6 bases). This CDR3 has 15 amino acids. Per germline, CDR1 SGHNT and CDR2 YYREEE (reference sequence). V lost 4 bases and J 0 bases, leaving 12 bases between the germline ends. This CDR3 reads CASSRTVTSTDTQYF. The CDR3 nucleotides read TGTGCCAGCAGCCGGACAGTGACAAGCACAGATACGCAGTATTTT.